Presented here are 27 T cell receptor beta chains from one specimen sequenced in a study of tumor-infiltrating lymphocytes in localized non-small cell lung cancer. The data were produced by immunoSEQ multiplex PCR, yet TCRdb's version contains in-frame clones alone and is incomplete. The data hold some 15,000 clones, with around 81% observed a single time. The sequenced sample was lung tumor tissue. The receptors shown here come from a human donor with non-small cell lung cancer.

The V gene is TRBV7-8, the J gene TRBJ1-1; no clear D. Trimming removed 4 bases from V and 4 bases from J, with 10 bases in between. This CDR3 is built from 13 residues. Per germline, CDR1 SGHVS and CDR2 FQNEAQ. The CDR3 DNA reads TGTGCCAGCAGCTATCAGGAACGCACTGAAGCTTTCTTT. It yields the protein CASSYQERTEAFF.

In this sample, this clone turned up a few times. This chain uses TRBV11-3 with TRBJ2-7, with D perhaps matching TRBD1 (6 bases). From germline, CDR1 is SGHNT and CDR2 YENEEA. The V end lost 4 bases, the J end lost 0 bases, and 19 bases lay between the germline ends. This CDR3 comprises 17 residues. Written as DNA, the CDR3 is TGTGCCAGCAGCTCTAGTCCAATCGACAGGTCCTCCTACGAGCAGTACTTC. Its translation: CASSSSPIDRSSYEQYF. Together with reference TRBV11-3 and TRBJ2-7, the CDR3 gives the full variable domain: EAGVVQSPRYKIIEKKQPVAFWCNPISGHNTLYWYLQNLGQGPELLIRYENEEAVDDSQLPKDRFSAERLKGVDSTLKIQPAELGDSAVYLCASSSSPIDRSSYEQYFGPGTRLTVT.

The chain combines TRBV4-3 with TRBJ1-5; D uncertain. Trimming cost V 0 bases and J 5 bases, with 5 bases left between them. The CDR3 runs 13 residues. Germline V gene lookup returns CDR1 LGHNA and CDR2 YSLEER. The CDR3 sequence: CASSQDRDQPQHF. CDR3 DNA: TGCGCCAGCAGCCAAGATCGGGATCAGCCCCAGCATTTT.

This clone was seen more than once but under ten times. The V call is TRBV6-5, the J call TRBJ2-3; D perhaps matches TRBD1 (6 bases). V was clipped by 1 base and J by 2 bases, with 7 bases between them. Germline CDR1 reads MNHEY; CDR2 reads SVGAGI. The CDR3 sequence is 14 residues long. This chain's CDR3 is CASSYWGHTDTQYF. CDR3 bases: TGTGCCAGCAGTTACTGGGGACACACAGATACGCAGTATTTT.

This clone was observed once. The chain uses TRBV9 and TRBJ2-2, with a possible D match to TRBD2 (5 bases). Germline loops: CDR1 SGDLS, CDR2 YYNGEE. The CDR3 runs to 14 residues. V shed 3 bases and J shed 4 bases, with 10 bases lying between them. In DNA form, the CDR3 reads TGTGCCAGCAGCGCCGGACTGATCACCGGGGAGCTGTTTTTT. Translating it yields CASSAGLITGELFF.

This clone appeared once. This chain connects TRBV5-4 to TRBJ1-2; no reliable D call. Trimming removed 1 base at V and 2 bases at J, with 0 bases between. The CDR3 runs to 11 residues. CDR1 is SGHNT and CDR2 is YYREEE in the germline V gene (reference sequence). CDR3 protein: CASSLNYGYTF. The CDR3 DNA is TGTGCCAGCAGCTTGAACTATGGCTACACCTTC.

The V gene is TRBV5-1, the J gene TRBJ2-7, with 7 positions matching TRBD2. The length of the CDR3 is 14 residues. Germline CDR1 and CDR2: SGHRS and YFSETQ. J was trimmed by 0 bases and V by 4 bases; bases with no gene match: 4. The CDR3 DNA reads TGCGCCAGCAGCCCGGGGGGAGACTCCTACGAGCAGTACTTC. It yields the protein CASSPGGDSYEQYF.

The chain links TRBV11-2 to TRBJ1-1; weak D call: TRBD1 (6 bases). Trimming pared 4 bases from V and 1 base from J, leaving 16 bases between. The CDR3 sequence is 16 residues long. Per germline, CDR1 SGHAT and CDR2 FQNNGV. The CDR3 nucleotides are TGTGCCAGCAGCTCCTATACGGGGGCAGGGAACACTGAAGCTTTCTTT. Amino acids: CASSSYTGAGNTEAFF.

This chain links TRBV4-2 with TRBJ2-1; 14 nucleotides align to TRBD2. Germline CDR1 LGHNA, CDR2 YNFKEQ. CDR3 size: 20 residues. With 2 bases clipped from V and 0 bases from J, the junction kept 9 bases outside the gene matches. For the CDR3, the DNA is TGTGCCAGCAGCCAACGACTAGCGGGAGGGCGAGGAAGCTCCTACAATGAGCAGTTCTTC. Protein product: CASSQRLAGGRGSSYNEQFF.

DNA for the CDR3: TGTGCCAGCAGCCAAGATGCTCAGGGTCCCGGAAACACCATATATTTT. This codes for CASSQDAQGPGNTIYF. The chain couples TRBV14 to TRBJ1-3; TRBD1 is a possible D gene (5 bases). The germline CDR1 and CDR2 sequences are SGHDN and FVKESK. This CDR3 is built from 16 residues. V was pared by 0 bases and J by 4 bases, with 13 bases between.

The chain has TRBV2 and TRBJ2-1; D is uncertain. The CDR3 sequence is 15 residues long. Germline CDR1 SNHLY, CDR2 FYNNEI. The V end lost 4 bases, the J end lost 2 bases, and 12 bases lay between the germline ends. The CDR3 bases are TGTGCCAGCAGTGTTATTGTAGCAGCCTACAATGAGCAGTTCTTC. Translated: CASSVIVAAYNEQFF.

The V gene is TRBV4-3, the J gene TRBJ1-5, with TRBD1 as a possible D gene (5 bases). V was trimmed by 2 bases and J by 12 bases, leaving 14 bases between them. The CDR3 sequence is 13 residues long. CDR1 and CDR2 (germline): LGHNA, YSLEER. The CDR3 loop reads CASSQSQGWVQHF. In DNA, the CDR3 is TGCGCCAGCAGCCAATCTCAGGGATGGGTCCAGCATTTT.

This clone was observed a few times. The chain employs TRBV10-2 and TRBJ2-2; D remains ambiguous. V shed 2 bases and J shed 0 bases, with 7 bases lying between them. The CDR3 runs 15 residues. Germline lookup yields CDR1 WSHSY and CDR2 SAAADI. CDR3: CASSETAANTGELFF. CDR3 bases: TGCGCCAGCAGTGAGACAGCCGCGAACACCGGGGAGCTGTTTTTT.

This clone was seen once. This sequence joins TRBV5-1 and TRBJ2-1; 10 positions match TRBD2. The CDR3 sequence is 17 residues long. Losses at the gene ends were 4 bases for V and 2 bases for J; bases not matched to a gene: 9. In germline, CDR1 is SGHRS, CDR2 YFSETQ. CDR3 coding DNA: TGCGCCAGCAGCCCTGTTATAGCGGGAGGTACCTACAATGAGCAGTTCTTC. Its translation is CASSPVIAGGTYNEQFF.

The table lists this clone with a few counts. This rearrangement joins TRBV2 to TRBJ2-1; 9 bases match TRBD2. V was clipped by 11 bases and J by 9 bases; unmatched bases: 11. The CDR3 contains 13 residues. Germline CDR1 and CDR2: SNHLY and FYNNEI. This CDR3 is CAGAGTSFGEQFF. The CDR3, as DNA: TGTGCCGGGGCCGGGACTAGCTTCGGTGAGCAGTTCTTC.

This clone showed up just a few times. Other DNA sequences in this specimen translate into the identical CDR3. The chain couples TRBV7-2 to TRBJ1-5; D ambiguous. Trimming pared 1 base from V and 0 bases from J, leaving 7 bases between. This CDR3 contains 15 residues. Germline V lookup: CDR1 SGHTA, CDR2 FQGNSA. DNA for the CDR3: TGTGCCAGCAGCTTAGAAGGCAATAGCAATCAGCCCCAGCATTTT. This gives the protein CASSLEGNSNQPQHF.

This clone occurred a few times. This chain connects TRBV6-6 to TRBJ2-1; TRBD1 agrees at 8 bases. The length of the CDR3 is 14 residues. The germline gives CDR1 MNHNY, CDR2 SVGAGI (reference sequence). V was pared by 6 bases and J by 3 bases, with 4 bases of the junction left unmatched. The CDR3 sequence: CASSLQGDYNEQFF. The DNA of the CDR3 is TGTGCCAGCAGCCTACAGGGGGACTACAATGAGCAGTTCTTC.

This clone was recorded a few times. The CDR3, as DNA: TGTGCCAGCAGCTCCCAGACAGGGGGGAACACCGGGGAGCTGTTTTTT. Protein sequence: CASSSQTGGNTGELFF. The chain links TRBV7-8 to TRBJ2-2; 9 nucleotides agree with TRBD1. This CDR3 is built from 16 residues. The junction had 4 bases not matched to a gene; V was cut back by 4 bases and J by 1 base. Germline V lookup: CDR1 SGHVS, CDR2 FQNEAQ. The whole variable domain, filled in from reference TRBV7-8 and TRBJ2-2, reads GAGVSQSPRYKVAKRGQDVALRCDPISGHVSLFWYQQALGQGPEFLTYFQNEAQLDKSGLPSDRFFAERPEGSVSTLKIQRTQQEDSAVYLCASSSQTGGNTGELFFGEGSRLTVL.

The CDR3 sequence: CASSFLGSSYNEQFF. As DNA, the CDR3 is TGCGCCAGCAGCTTCCTCGGTAGCTCCTACAATGAGCAGTTCTTC. This chain links TRBV5-1 with TRBJ2-1; D uncertain. CDR3 length equals 15 residues. Germline V CDR1 and CDR2: SGHRS, YFSETQ. Trimming took off 2 bases at V and 0 bases at J, with 9 bases between the two ends.

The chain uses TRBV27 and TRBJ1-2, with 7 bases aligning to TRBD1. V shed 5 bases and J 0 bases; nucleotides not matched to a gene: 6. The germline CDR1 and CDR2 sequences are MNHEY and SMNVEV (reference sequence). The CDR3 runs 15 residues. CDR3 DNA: TGTGCCAGCAGTAGATACAGGGGAGCTAACTATGGCTACACCTTC. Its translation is CASSRYRGANYGYTF.

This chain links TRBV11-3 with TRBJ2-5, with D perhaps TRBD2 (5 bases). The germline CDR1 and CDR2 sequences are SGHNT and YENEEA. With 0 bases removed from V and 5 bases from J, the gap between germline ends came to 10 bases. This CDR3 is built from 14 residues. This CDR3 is CASSLDRGSETQYF. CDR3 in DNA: TGTGCCAGCAGCTTAGATCGGGGTTCGGAGACCCAGTACTTC.

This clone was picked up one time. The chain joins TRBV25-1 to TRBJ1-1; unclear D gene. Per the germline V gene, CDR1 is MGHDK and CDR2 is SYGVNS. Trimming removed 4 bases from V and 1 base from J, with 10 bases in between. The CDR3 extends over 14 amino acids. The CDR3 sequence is CASSASTRNTEAFF. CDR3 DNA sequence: TGTGCCAGCAGTGCCTCGACCAGGAACACTGAAGCTTTCTTT.

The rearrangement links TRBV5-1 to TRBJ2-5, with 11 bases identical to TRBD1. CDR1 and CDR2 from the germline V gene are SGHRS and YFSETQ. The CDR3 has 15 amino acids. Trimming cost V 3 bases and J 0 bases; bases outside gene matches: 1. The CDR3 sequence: CASSSGQGDQETQYF. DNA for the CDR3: TGCGCCAGCAGCTCGGGACAGGGGGACCAAGAGACCCAGTACTTC.

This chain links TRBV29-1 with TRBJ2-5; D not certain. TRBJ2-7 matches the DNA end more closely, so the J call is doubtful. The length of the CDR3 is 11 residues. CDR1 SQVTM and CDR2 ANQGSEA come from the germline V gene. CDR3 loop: CSVVTGYEQYF. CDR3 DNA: TGCAGCGTCGTAACCGGGTACGAGCAGTACTTC.

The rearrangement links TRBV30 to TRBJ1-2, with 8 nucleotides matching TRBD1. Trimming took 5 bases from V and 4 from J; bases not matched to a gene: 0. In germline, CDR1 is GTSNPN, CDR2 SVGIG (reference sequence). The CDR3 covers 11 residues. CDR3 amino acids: CAWGTGYGYTF. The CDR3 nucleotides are TGTGCCTGGGGGACAGGCTATGGCTACACCTTC.

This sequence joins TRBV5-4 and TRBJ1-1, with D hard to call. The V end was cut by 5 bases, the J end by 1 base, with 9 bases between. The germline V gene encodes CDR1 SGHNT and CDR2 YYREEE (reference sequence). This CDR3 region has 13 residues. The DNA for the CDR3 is TGTGCCAGCAGTACAGACCCGAACACTGAAGCTTTCTTT. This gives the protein CASSTDPNTEAFF.

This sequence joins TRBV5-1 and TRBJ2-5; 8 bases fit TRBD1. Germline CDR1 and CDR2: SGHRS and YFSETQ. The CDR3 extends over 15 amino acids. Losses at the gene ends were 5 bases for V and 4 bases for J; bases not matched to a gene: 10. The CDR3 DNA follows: TGCGCCAGCAGAACGACAGGGGTTCAGGTAGAGACCCAGTACTTC. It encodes CASRTTGVQVETQYF.